This TCR beta chain is drawn from a study of T cells in lung cancer brain metastases. Looking at the study overall: About 85% of the roughly 20 patients had smoked, with a median of around 40 pack-years.

Points on this clone: What it binds is unknown.

The table came from immunoSEQ multiplex PCR; TCRdb's copy has only in-frame clones and leaves some out. Of under 3,000 clones listed, 75% to 95% are singletons. General study findings and limits: The complete infiltrating T cell repertoire may not have been retrieved from FFPE. Brain metastases had fewer unique productive clones than primaries (median about 1,500 versus 4,500).

Looked up from germline, CDR1 is MRHNA and CDR2 is SNTAGT. The CDR3 length is 17 residues. The trim removed 3 bases at V and 5 bases at J, leaving 11 bases unmatched. The receptor was derived from a man between 70 and 80 years old with non-small cell lung cancer that had spread to the brain. Sequenced material: tumor tissue from a brain metastasis. This chain uses TRBV6-4 with TRBJ2-1; 9 bases line up with TRBD1. CDR3 loop: CASSDLGDREVHNEQFF. In nucleotides, the CDR3 is TGTGCCAGCAGTGATTTGGGGGACAGGGAGGTCCACAATGAGCAGTTCTTC.